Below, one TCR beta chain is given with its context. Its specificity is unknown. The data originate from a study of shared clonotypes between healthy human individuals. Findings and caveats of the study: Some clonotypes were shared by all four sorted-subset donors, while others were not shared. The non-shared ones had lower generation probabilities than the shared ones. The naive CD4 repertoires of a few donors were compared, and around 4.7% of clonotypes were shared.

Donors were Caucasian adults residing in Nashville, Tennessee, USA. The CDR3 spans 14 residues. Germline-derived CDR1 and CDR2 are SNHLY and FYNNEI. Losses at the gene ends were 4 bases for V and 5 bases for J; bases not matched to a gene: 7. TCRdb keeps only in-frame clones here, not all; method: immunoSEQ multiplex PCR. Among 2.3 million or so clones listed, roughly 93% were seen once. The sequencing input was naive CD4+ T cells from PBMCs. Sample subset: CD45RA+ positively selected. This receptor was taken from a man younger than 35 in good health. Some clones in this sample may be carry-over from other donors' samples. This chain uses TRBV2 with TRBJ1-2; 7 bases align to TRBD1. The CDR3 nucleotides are TGTGCCAGCAGTGGACAGGGAACTTCTTATGGCTACACCTTC. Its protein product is CASSGQGTSYGYTF.